Here is one T cell receptor beta chain with its context. CDR1 and CDR2 from the germline V gene are MGHRA and YSYEKL. CDR3 size: 16 residues. The V end lost 8 bases, the J end lost 0 bases, and 20 bases lay between the germline ends. TCRdb keeps only in-frame clones here, not all; method: immunoSEQ multiplex PCR. Among about 58,000 clones listed, about nine tenths were seen once. The data are from a study of blood T cell repertoires in COVID-19. The TCR originated in a woman aged 60-75 years with active COVID-19. V is TRBV4-1 and J is TRBJ2-7; possibly TRBD1 for D (5 bases). Sequenced sample: peripheral blood. The CDR3 region is CASAQFPGQPSYEQYF. The CDR3 bases are TGCGCCAGCGCCCAATTCCCAGGGCAACCCTCCTACGAGCAGTACTTC.